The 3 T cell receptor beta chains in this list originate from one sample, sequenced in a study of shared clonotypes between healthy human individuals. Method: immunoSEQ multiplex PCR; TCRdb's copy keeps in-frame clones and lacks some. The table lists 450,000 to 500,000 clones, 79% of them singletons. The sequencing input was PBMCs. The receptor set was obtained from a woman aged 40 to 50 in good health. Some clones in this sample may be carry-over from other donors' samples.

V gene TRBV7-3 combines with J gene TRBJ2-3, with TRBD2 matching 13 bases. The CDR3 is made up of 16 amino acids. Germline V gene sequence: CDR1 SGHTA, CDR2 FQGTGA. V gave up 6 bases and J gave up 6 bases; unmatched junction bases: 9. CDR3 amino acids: CASSDTSGRALDTQYF. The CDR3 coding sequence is TGTGCCAGCAGTGACACTAGCGGGAGGGCCTTGGATACGCAGTATTTT.

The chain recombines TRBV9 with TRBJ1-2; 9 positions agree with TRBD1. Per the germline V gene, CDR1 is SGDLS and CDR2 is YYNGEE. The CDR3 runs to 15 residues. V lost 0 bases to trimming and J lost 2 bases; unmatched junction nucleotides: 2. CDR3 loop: CASSVGDRDNYGYTF. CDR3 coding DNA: TGTGCCAGCAGCGTAGGGGACAGGGACAACTATGGCTACACCTTC. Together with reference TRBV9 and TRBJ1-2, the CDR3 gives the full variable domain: DSGVTQTPKHLITATGQRVTLRCSPRSGDLSVYWYQQSLDQGLQFLIQYYNGEERAKGNILERFSAQQFPDLHSELNLSSLELGDSALYFCASSVGDRDNYGYTFGSGTRLTVV.

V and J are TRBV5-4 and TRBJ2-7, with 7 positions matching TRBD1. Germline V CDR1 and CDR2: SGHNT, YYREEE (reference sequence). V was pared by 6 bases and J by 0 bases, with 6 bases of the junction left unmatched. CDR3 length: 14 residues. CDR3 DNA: TGTGCCAGCAATAGACAGGGCAGCTCCTACGAGCAGTACTTC. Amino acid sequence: CASNRQGSSYEQYF.